The clone carrying this T cell receptor beta chain was seen repeatedly, ten times or more. As it was prepared, the TCRbeta library received unique molecular identifiers. TCRdb re-called the PCR reads with MiXCR, one entry per CDR3 protein. The table lists approximately 640,000 distinct CDR3 sequences, around 16% of them singletons. These data originate in a study of T-cell reconstitution after alpha-beta-depleted transplantation in children. Trimming took 1 base from V and 1 from J, leaving 10 bases between them. Per germline, CDR1 SQVTM and CDR2 ANQGSEA. The CDR3 is 14 residues long. The rearrangement links TRBV29-1 to TRBJ1-1; D call uncertain. Specimen: PBMCs from the stem cell graft donor, collected from the stem cell graft. The receptor was derived from a human donor who donated a stem cell graft to a child with acute myeloid leukemia. The CDR3 here is CSVEVRVPNTEAFF. The CDR3 DNA is TGCAGCGTTGAAGTCCGTGTCCCGAACACTGAAGCTTTCTTT.